The 14 T cell receptor beta chains presented below share a single source sample, sequenced in a study of tumor and adjacent non-tumor tissue in lung cancer. This sample's RNA came from whole unsorted tissue. Three rounds of nested PCR, following a modified ARM-PCR protocol, produced the TCRbeta library. Using its own MiXCR run on the multiplex PCR reads, TCRdb lists one record per CDR3 protein. The sample carries some 90,000 distinct CDR3 sequences, approximately 57% recorded once. Source material: lung tumor tissue. The receptors stem from a man in his 70s with non-small cell lung cancer.

On this clonotype: Germline and junction disagree at one end, which may indicate a read error. V usage is TRBV11-2 and J usage is TRBJ2-7; the match to TRBD1 covers 8 bases. The germline gives CDR1 SGHAT, CDR2 FQNNGV. The CDR3 has 16 residues. CDR3 amino acids: CVSSLATGTGTHEQYF. The CDR3 DNA follows: TGTGTCAGCAGTTTAGCGACCGGGACAGGTACCCACGAGCAGTACTTC.

This clonotype showed up just once. This is likely a read error, given that the CDR3 carries no conserved phenylalanine or tryptophan at its end. The rearrangement joins TRBV29-1 to TRBJ2-1, with 9 bases aligning to TRBD1. This CDR3 contains 17 residues. Trimming took 2 bases from V and 0 from J; bases not matched to a gene: 8. The germline V gene has CDR1 SQVTM and CDR2 ANQGSEA. CDR3 in amino acids: CSVEQGQGKGSYNEQFL. DNA for the CDR3: TGCAGCGTTGAACAGGGACAGGGAAAGGGCTCCTACAATGAGCAGTTCTTA.

This clonotype was detected only once. V is TRBV12-3 or TRBV12-4 and J is TRBJ2-1; TRBD2 aligns across 7 bases. There are 19 residues in the CDR3. The J segment lost 5 bases and the V segment lost 4 bases, leaving 20 bases of the junction unmatched. The CDR3 bases are TGTGCCAGCAGTTACCCCGAGACTACAAGATGGGGGGGAGACAATGAGCAGTTCTTC. Its translation: CASSYPETTRWGGDNEQFF.

On this clonotype: This could be a read error, since a much larger clone is one nucleotide away. This sequence joins TRBV20-1 and TRBJ2-7; 7 bases match TRBD2. This CDR3 has 14 amino acids. The germline V gene has CDR1 DFQATT and CDR2 SNEGSKA (reference sequence). V shed 3 bases, J shed 5 bases, and the junction held 10 bases outside the gene matches. The CDR3 DNA reads as TGCAGTGCTAGCGGGGCAGGGAGGGCCAACGAGCAGTACTTC. The encoded protein is CSASGAGRANEQYF.

The sample holds one count of this clonotype. A read error may produce the germline difference seen at one junction end. The rearrangement uses TRBV12-3 or TRBV12-4 and TRBJ1-1, with D possibly matching TRBD1 (6 bases). The CDR3 covers 15 residues. CDR3 sequence: CISSKGQTKNTKAFF. The CDR3 DNA follows: TGTATCAGCAGCAAAGGACAGACGAAGAACACTAAAGCTTTCTTT.

This chain uses TRBV28 with TRBJ2-3, with 7 nucleotides matching TRBD2. Trimming removed 6 bases from V and 7 bases from J; junction bases left unmatched: 13. CDR1 and CDR2 from the germline V gene are MDHEN and SYDVKM. The CDR3 loop spans 15 amino acids. The CDR3 region has the DNA TGTGCCAGCAGGCCGGGCGGGGGAGGCTCATATACGCAGTATTTT. Protein sequence: CASRPGGGGSYTQYF.

With regard to this clonotype: An end of the junction differs from the germline gene, which may be a read error. The V and J genes are TRBV19 and TRBJ2-1; TRBD1 is a possible D gene (5 bases). The germline V gene has CDR1 LNHDA and CDR2 SQIVND (reference sequence). The CDR3 has 15 residues. The CDR3 is CVSSTVREYYNEQFF. The CDR3 bases are TGTGTCAGTAGTACGGTCAGGGAATACTACAATGAGCAGTTCTTC.

The V and J genes are TRBV11-2 and TRBJ1-4; maybe TRBD1 (5 bases). Germline V gene sequence: CDR1 SGHAT, CDR2 FQNNGV. This CDR3 is 15 amino acids long. Trimming took 3 bases from V and 7 from J, leaving 15 bases between them. The CDR3 coding sequence is TGTGCCAGCAGCTTTGGGGACTGGGACTTTGAAAAACTGTTTTTT. Translation gives CASSFGDWDFEKLFF.

As concerns this clonotype: This may arise from a read error, as a much more abundant clone is one base away. The rearrangement links TRBV24-1 to TRBJ2-1; TRBD2 is a possible D gene (6 bases). V was clipped by 4 bases and J by 9 bases, with 15 bases between them. Germline V CDR1 and CDR2: KGHDR, SFDVKD. The CDR3 contains 14 residues. The CDR3 loop reads CATSDLRTNGEQFF. In DNA, the CDR3 is TGTGCCACCAGTGACCTAAGGACTAACGGTGAGCAGTTCTTC.

Points on this clonotype: The germline gene is not matched at one end of the junction; a read error may be the cause. V gene TRBV5-4 combines with J gene TRBJ2-2; D might be TRBD2 (5 bases). The CDR3 is 15 residues long. Germline values: CDR1 SGHNT, CDR2 YYREEE (reference sequence). The CDR3 DNA sequence: TGTGCCAGCAGCTCGGCCAGCGCGAACACCGGGGAGCTGTTATTT. Residues: CASSSASANTGELLF. The full variable domain, rest sourced from reference TRBV5-4 and TRBJ2-2, is ETGVTQSPTHLIKTRGQQVTLRCSSQSGHNTVSWYQQALGQGPQFIFQYYREEENGRGNFPPRFSGLQFPNYSSELNVNALELDDSALYLCASSSASANTGELLFGEGSRLTVL.

There are many counts of this clonotype. CDR3 in DNA: TGTGCCAGCAGAAAGACTAGCGGGGGAGAGACCCAGTACTTC. Protein product: CASRKTSGGETQYF. This chain connects TRBV12-3 or TRBV12-4 to TRBJ2-5; 12 nucleotides match TRBD2. V lost 6 bases to trimming and J lost 4 bases; unmatched junction nucleotides: 3. The CDR3 loop spans 14 amino acids.

Only a few counts were recorded for this clonotype. The junction departs from germline at one end; a sequencing error may be responsible. The V gene is TRBV29-1, the J gene TRBJ2-7; possibly TRBD2 for D (5 bases). Germline CDR1 reads SQVTM; CDR2 reads ANQGSEA. This CDR3 contains 12 residues. CDR3 in DNA: TGCAGCGTGACCGCGGACTCCTACGAGCAATACTTC. Amino acids: CSVTADSYEQYF.

This clonotype was detected only a few times. This chain links TRBV20-1 with TRBJ1-2; D is possibly TRBD1 (5 bases). The CDR3 is 13 residues long. Trimming stripped 6 bases from V and 8 bases from J, with 19 bases between. Germline values: CDR1 DFQATT, CDR2 SNEGSKA (reference sequence). Here the CDR3 DNA reads TGCAGTGCCCCCGGAATAACGGGGCCAGGCTACACCTTC. Protein: CSAPGITGPGYTF.

A remark on this clonotype: A single base separates this from a much larger clone, so it may be a read error. This chain joins TRBV20-1 and TRBJ2-3, with no clear D. Germline-derived CDR1 and CDR2 are DFQATT and SNEGSKA (reference sequence). The CDR3 is made up of 10 amino acids. Trimming pared 7 bases from V and 2 bases from J, leaving 4 bases between. The CDR3 sequence is CSVNTDTQYF. CDR3 DNA sequence: TGCAGTGTTAACACAGATACGCAGTATTTT.